This T cell receptor beta chain was obtained from a study of human CD8 memory T cell subsets. Germline-derived CDR1 and CDR2 are MGHDK and SYGVNS. The CDR3 runs 17 residues. The TCR beta sequencing libraries came from UMI-labeled 5' RACE. TCRdb reworked the 5' RACE reads into one entry per CDR3 protein, no DNA. Its clone listing holds about 5,000 distinct CDR3 sequences. The authors obtained RNA from duplicate vials, each holding around 150,000 sorted CD8+ T cells, for every subset. Sequences were obtained from CD8+ T cells from PBMCs. This TCR was recovered from a human donor in good health. The chain carries TRBV25-1 and TRBJ2-4; as DNA is missing, the TRBD2 call by TCRdb cannot be tested. This CDR3 reads CASSEVRVGSEENIQYF.